This T cell receptor beta chain derives from a study of identical twins. Findings and limits, study-wide: With beta out-of-frame sequences, excess sharing by twins was weaker. There were fewer insertions in abundant cord blood beta clonotypes, but memory repertoires showed no such pattern. Out-of-frame alpha sequences shared by twins showed excess low generation probability.

CDR3 size: 14 residues. CDR1 is SQVTM and CDR2 is ANQGSEA in the germline V gene. Losses at the gene ends were 8 bases for V and 4 bases for J; bases not matched to a gene: 12. This clonotype has more than one count but fewer than ten. Antigen unknown. Each CDR3 protein is one row after TCRdb ran MiXCR on the 5' RACE reads. There are roughly 350,000 distinct CDR3 sequences in the sample; roughly 9% occur only once, and more than 8% lies in the top ten. The genes are TRBV29-1 and TRBJ1-1, with 8 bases that match TRBD1. What was sequenced was naive T cells sorted from blood. The sequence was collected from a woman aged 45-60 years in good health. The CDR3 region has the DNA TGCAGCTTTGGACAGGGCTGGGTAGGCACTGAAGCTTTCTTT. It specifies CSFGQGWVGTEAFF.